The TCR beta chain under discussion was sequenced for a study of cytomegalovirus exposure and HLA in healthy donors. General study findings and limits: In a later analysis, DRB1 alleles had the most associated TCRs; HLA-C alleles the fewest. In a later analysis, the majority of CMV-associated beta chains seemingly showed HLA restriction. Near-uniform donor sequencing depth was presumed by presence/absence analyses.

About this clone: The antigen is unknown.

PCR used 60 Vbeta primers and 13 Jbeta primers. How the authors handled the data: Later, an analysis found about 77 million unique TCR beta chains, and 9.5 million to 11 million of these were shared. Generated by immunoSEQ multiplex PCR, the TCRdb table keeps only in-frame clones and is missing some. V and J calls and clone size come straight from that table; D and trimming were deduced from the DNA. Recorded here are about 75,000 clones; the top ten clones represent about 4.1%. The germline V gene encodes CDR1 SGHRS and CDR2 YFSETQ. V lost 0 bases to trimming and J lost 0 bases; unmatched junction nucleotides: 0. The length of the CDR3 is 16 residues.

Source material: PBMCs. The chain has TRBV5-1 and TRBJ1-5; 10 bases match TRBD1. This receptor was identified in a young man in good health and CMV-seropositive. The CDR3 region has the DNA TGCGCCAGCAGCTTGGGGACAGGGGGTAGCAATCAGCCCCAGCATTTT. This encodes CASSLGTGGSNQPQHF.